Listed below are T cell receptor beta chains from one sample, sequenced in a study of blood T cells in healthy people across ages. MiXCR, run by TCRdb on the 5' RACE reads, gives a single entry per CDR3 protein. The table lists approximately 1.5 million distinct CDR3 sequences, roughly 30% of them singletons. The sequenced sample consisted of blood. These receptors were obtained from a woman in her 30s in good health. Both conserved end residues are part of each CDR3. D genes are given only for firm matches. Size is stated for part of the rows, as once, few or many counts, or as a class when the clone is expanded.

v_gene: TRBV10-2; j_gene: TRBJ2-5; d_gene: NA; abundance: NA; CDR3aa: CASSESTRRLGETQYF; CDR3nt: TGCGCCAGCAGTGAGTCGACTCGGCGCCTTGGGGAGACCCAGTACTTC
v_gene: TRBV12-3/TRBV12-4; j_gene: TRBJ2-3; d_gene: TRBD1; abundance: NA; CDR3aa: CTSRGDRGPPDAQYF; CDR3nt: TGTACCAGCAGAGGGGACAGGGGGCCACCAGATGCGCAGTATTTT
v_gene: TRBV15; j_gene: TRBJ2-7; d_gene: TRBD1; abundance: NA; CDR3aa: CATSRVGTGYYEQYF; CDR3nt: TGTGCCACCAGCAGGGTCGGGACAGGGTATTACGAGCAGTACTTC
v_gene: TRBV5-1; j_gene: TRBJ1-2; d_gene: TRBD1; abundance: NA; CDR3aa: CASSLAQGDGGYTF; CDR3nt: TGCGCCAGCAGCTTGGCTCAGGGGGATGGAGGCTACACCTTC
v_gene: TRBV4-2; j_gene: TRBJ2-3; d_gene: NA; abundance: many; CDR3aa: CASSQDRTDTQYF; CDR3nt: TGTGCCAGCAGCCAAGATCGGACAGATACGCAGTATTTT
v_gene: TRBV4-2; j_gene: TRBJ2-5; d_gene: NA; abundance: NA; CDR3aa: CASSHPGDSETQYF; CDR3nt: TGTGCCAGCAGCCACCCGGGGGACTCTGAGACCCAGTACTTC
v_gene: TRBV5-1; j_gene: TRBJ2-1; d_gene: NA; abundance: NA; CDR3aa: CASSLAVGEGNEQFF; CDR3nt: TGCGCCAGCAGCTTGGCCGTAGGAGAGGGTAATGAGCAGTTCTTC
v_gene: TRBV20-1; j_gene: TRBJ1-2; d_gene: TRBD1; abundance: few; CDR3aa: CSASEGDRIDGYTF; CDR3nt: TGCAGTGCTAGCGAAGGGGACAGGATTGATGGCTACACCTTC
v_gene: TRBV28; j_gene: TRBJ2-1; d_gene: TRBD2; abundance: NA; CDR3aa: CASSFPAGEGYNEQFF; CDR3nt: TGTGCCAGCAGTTTCCCAGCGGGAGAGGGGTACAATGAGCAGTTCTTC
v_gene: TRBV7-9; j_gene: TRBJ2-7; d_gene: NA; abundance: NA; CDR3aa: CASSSGGRVEQYF; CDR3nt: TGTGCCAGCAGCTCCGGGGGCAGGGTCGAGCAGTACTTC
v_gene: TRBV7-3; j_gene: TRBJ1-2; d_gene: NA; abundance: few; CDR3aa: CASSLRGGEVEGYTF; CDR3nt: TGTGCCAGCAGCCTAAGAGGGGGGGAGGTAGAAGGCTACACCTTC
v_gene: TRBV6-1; j_gene: TRBJ2-7; d_gene: NA; abundance: NA; CDR3aa: CASTTKGHRLSYEQYF; CDR3nt: TGTGCCAGCACCACTAAGGGGCACAGATTATCCTACGAGCAGTACTTC
v_gene: TRBV27; j_gene: TRBJ2-3; d_gene: NA; abundance: NA; CDR3aa: CASGRVADTQYF; CDR3nt: TGTGCCAGCGGCAGAGTTGCAGATACGCAGTATTTT
v_gene: TRBV15; j_gene: TRBJ1-2; d_gene: TRBD1; abundance: NA; CDR3aa: CATSEQGRRYGYTF; CDR3nt: TGTGCCACCAGCGAACAGGGGCGACGCTATGGCTACACCTTC
v_gene: TRBV11-2; j_gene: TRBJ2-3; d_gene: TRBD2; abundance: NA; CDR3aa: CASSRGTSGSIRDTQYF; CDR3nt: TGTGCCAGCAGCCGGGGGACTAGCGGGAGTATAAGAGATACGCAGTATTTT
v_gene: TRBV25-1; j_gene: TRBJ2-7; d_gene: NA; abundance: NA; CDR3aa: CASTGAGTYEQYF; CDR3nt: TGTGCCAGCACAGGAGCAGGTACCTACGAGCAGTACTTC
v_gene: TRBV7-2; j_gene: TRBJ2-7; d_gene: NA; abundance: NA; CDR3aa: CASSLVDLEQYF; CDR3nt: TGTGCCAGCAGCTTAGTAGACCTGGAGCAGTACTTC
v_gene: TRBV6-1; j_gene: TRBJ2-2; d_gene: NA; abundance: NA; CDR3aa: CASKGRPNTGELFF; CDR3nt: TGTGCCAGCAAGGGGCGGCCGAACACCGGGGAGCTGTTTTTT
v_gene: TRBV20-1; j_gene: TRBJ2-7; d_gene: NA; abundance: NA; CDR3aa: CSARYREHSYEQYF; CDR3nt: TGCAGTGCTAGATATAGGGAACACTCCTACGAGCAGTACTTC
v_gene: TRBV5-6; j_gene: TRBJ2-3; d_gene: TRBD2; abundance: many; CDR3aa: CASSTSVQRDTQYF; CDR3nt: TGTGCCAGCAGCACTAGCGTCCAAAGGGATACGCAGTATTTT
v_gene: TRBV11-1; j_gene: TRBJ2-7; d_gene: TRBD1; abundance: NA; CDR3aa: CASSLEPGGYSYEQYF; CDR3nt: TGTGCCAGCAGCTTAGAGCCAGGGGGCTATTCCTACGAGCAGTACTTC
v_gene: TRBV6-6; j_gene: TRBJ1-5; d_gene: NA; abundance: NA; CDR3aa: CASSSGGGSAYQPQHF; CDR3nt: TGTGCCAGCAGTTCCGGTGGGGGGTCGGCATATCAGCCCCAGCATTTT
v_gene: TRBV5-1; j_gene: TRBJ2-1; d_gene: TRBD2; abundance: few; CDR3aa: CASQRTRDYGLEQFF; CDR3nt: TGCGCCAGCCAAAGGACCCGGGACTATGGGCTGGAGCAGTTCTTC
v_gene: TRBV15; j_gene: TRBJ2-7; d_gene: TRBD1; abundance: few; CDR3aa: CATSLEKMTGAHEQYF; CDR3nt: TGTGCCACCAGCCTGGAAAAGATGACAGGGGCCCACGAGCAGTACTTC
v_gene: TRBV29-1; j_gene: TRBJ1-2; d_gene: NA; abundance: few; CDR3aa: CSVEEGQRANYGYTF; CDR3nt: TGCAGCGTTGAAGAAGGGCAGAGAGCTAACTATGGCTACACCTTC
v_gene: TRBV6-5; j_gene: TRBJ1-6; d_gene: NA; abundance: NA; CDR3aa: CASSTNNSPLHF; CDR3nt: TGTGCCAGCAGTACGAATAATTCACCCCTCCACTTT
v_gene: TRBV6-6; j_gene: TRBJ2-1; d_gene: TRBD2; abundance: NA; CDR3aa: CASSPVIAGAYNEQFF; CDR3nt: TGTGCCAGCAGTCCCGTAATAGCGGGAGCCTACAATGAGCAGTTCTTC
v_gene: TRBV20-1; j_gene: TRBJ2-7; d_gene: TRBD1; abundance: few; CDR3aa: CSAIPGTGQYEQYF; CDR3nt: TGCAGTGCAATCCCCGGGACAGGACAGTACGAGCAGTACTTC
v_gene: TRBV6-1; j_gene: TRBJ2-5; d_gene: TRBD2; abundance: NA; CDR3aa: CASSSPGLAVQETQYF; CDR3nt: TGTGCCAGCAGCTCACCGGGACTAGCGGTGCAAGAGACCCAGTACTTC
v_gene: TRBV29-1; j_gene: TRBJ2-1; d_gene: TRBD2; abundance: few; CDR3aa: CSVEDWNSGSSYNEQFF; CDR3nt: TGCAGCGTTGAAGATTGGAATAGCGGGAGTTCCTACAATGAGCAGTTCTTC
v_gene: TRBV7-9; j_gene: TRBJ2-7; d_gene: TRBD1; abundance: many; CDR3aa: CASGRGHEQYF; CDR3nt: TGTGCCAGCGGTAGGGGGCACGAGCAGTACTTC
v_gene: TRBV4-1; j_gene: TRBJ1-1; d_gene: NA; abundance: few; CDR3aa: CASRASSNTEAFF; CDR3nt: TGCGCCAGCAGGGCGTCCAGCAACACTGAAGCTTTCTTT
v_gene: TRBV20-1; j_gene: TRBJ2-1; d_gene: NA; abundance: few; CDR3aa: CSATTDPDFYNEQFF; CDR3nt: TGCAGTGCTACGACAGATCCCGATTTCTACAATGAGCAGTTCTTC